This TCR beta chain was sequenced for a study of cytomegalovirus exposure and HLA in healthy donors (dated by TCRdb to the late 2010s). For context, the study as a whole: In an earlier analysis of several hundred of the donors, under 300 Gb of sequence data and 120 million or so unique TCR beta sequences from about 179 million T cells were reported. Of the approximately 400 genotyped donors, about 80% fell in the genetic ancestry cluster associated with self-reported Caucasian donors. The T cell repertoires of 666 subjects were profiled by immunosequencing and related to cytomegalovirus serostatus. To predict cytomegalovirus infection status, the study combined high-throughput TCR immunosequencing, statistical association of individual TCRs with disease status, and machine learning. Around 320 gigabases of sequencing data and 70 million to 85 million unique TCR sequences were included in an early release covering about 600 HLA-typed donors. Typing coverage varied by locus: roughly 620-640 donors for A, B, C, DRB1 and DQB1; some 520 for DQA1; around 570 for DPA1; approximately 490 for DPB1. Every discovery cohort repertoire had been produced on one sequencing platform. Along with the roughly 670-subject first cohort, a separate validation cohort of around 110 different subjects was used. Both class I and class II loci were covered by HLA typing, at four-digit resolution. An earlier analysis of 587 of the donors used high-throughput TCR beta sequencing to judge whether each TCR beta V gene segment behaved as functional or pseudogenic. In the later analysis, no new phenotypic data were used to find candidate immune exposures; instead, reliance was placed on TCR beta sequences and their occurrence across donors. On average, 235,054 unique TCR beta nucleotide sequences were sequenced per donor among fewer than 500 genotyped donors of the cohort, with 15% to 20% of those sequences being non-productive. Genome-wide SNP genotypes for about three fifths of the 666 donors were used in a later genetic analysis, which treated that subset as a discovery cohort. About five DR-DQ haplotypes were treated as single units for association and clustering because of strong linkage in the cohort. The study aimed to test whether signatures of past pathogen exposure could be identified by cataloging public T cell receptors. A later analysis re-examined previously published TCR beta repertoires from several hundred donors and added high-resolution HLA genotyping to investigate patterns of TCR occurrence. Donor age, sex, ethnicity and CMV serostatus were compiled together with the repertoire data.

CDR1 and CDR2 are drawn from the germline V gene: MNHNS, SASEGT. Inclusive of the bounding cysteine and phenylalanine, the CDR3 is 16 residues long. The CDR3 DNA has 48 bases and is translated from base 1. Unmatched junction bases come to 8, with V trimmed by 0 bases and J by 5 bases. Overall results and qualifications from the work: In an earlier analysis of approximately 590 of the donors, most TCR beta V segments were observed in productive rearrangements about 87% or about 30% of the time, broadly matching IMGT annotations. According to a later analysis, parvovirus B19, influenza, CMV and Epstein-Barr virus appeared linked to several top co-occurrence clusters. A further reported finding was that TCR beta sequences accurately predicted the HLA-A and HLA-B alleles for most subjects in the first cohort. The authors suggested that the approach could potentially be generalized to other disease states and immunological phenotypes. The cohort was sequenced for TCR beta chains only, and without alpha or paired-chain data the features that could be detected were limited. The 87-base-pair reads could not distinguish some IMGT-functional V segments, including TRBV6-2 and TRBV6-3, so those segments were excluded. Linkage disequilibrium might explain the correlated functional status among segregating V segments, but an unknown experimental factor could not be excluded. Specific HLA alleles were associated with around 18,000 TCR beta sequences at a false discovery rate of 0.05 in a later analysis. Because counts were too low, roughly 16 rarely observed V segments, including chromosome 9 orphons, were excluded from the earlier analysis of roughly 580 of the donors. The study gave a list of 150 to 200 TCR beta chains associated with cytomegalovirus. In both the original and validation cohorts, the classifier was reported to diagnose cytomegalovirus status with high specificity and sensitivity. According to a later analysis, TCR association rates differed among HLA loci, with DRB1 alleles showing the most associated TCRs and HLA-C alleles showing the fewest. While some public TCRs were present in many individuals, most TCR sequences turned up only very rarely across donors. V-gene and J-gene trimming of TCR beta chains was associated with a missense DCLRE1C variant in a later genetic analysis, and the association was replicated in an independent cohort. CMV serostatus was the only immune exposure information available for the cohort. A later genetic analysis reported fewer N-insertions in productive TCRs among donors in an Asian-associated ancestry cluster than the roughly 700-donor mean. A few of the identified cytomegalovirus-associated TCR beta chains were confirmed in vitro to be specific for cytomegalovirus antigens. In a later analysis, HLA-associated TCR beta chains showed more clonal expansion and lower generation probabilities than non-associated chains that were equally common. A cluster of highly shared sequence variants was judged likely to represent a technical artifact of the sequencing pipeline. Because HLA typing was unavailable for some donors at each locus, only the typed subset was used in association tests. When HLA alleles, especially DR and DQ, strongly co-occurred, attributing TCR associations to individual alleles was difficult. Presence/absence analyses assumed roughly uniform sequencing depth across donors, an assumption that may not hold. According to a later analysis, most CMV-associated TCR beta chains appeared to be HLA-restricted, and the HLA associations seemed to be driven largely by CMV exposure.

Library creation used the immunoSEQ multiplex PCR assay. For the multiplex PCR, a mixture combining 60 forward primers for TCR Vbeta segments and 13 reverse primers for TCR Jbeta segments was used. A multiplex PCR assay on genomic DNA amplified the CDR3 region of rearranged TCR beta genes. The amplified TCR beta libraries were sequenced on the Illumina HiSeq System as 87-base-pair reads. The authors' pipeline ran thus. A later analysis tallied around 87 million unique TCR beta chains across the approximately 670 repertoires, and about 10 million of those chains were shared by two or more donors. To remove PCR and sequencing errors, raw reads were error-corrected and collapsed into unique sequences using a nearest-neighbor algorithm that merged closely related sequences. Alignment of CDR3 sequences to IMGT reference sequences was used to assign V, D and J gene segments. For a sequence to be retained, at least a six-nucleotide match to both a V gene segment and a J gene segment was required. Rearrangements were classified as productive when the CDR3 lacked stop codons and remained in frame with V and J, and all other rearrangements were classified as non-productive. CDR3 was defined according to IMGT convention as the region running from the second conserved V-encoded cysteine to the conserved J-encoded phenylalanine. Sequences without an unambiguous match to a single V gene segment were excluded from the earlier analysis of about 640 of the donors. An earlier analysis of around 600 of the donors classified V segments as functional when productive rearrangements were above 56.7% and as segregating when the standard deviation between donors was above 5%. A statistical classification framework was built for diagnosing cytomegalovirus status from the catalog of TCR beta chain sequences. In a later analysis, TCR nucleotide sequences were compared against IMGT/GENE-DB human TR gene sequences so that V and J genes could be assigned. The TCRdist pipeline was used in a later analysis to assign CDR3 sequences and most-parsimonious VDJ recombination scenarios. A later analysis defined each TCR beta chain by its CDR3 amino acid sequence plus V-gene family, and excluded reads lacking a unique V-gene family. A later analysis removed roughly 590 highly shared, low-generation-probability nucleotide sequences to deal with suspected cross-contamination and a sequencing artifact. For each public chain, a later analysis derived a clonal expansion index from normalized ranks of inferred template counts within each repertoire. A later analysis computed generation probabilities with a VDJ recombination model fitted to out-of-frame rearrangements, and checked the results against IGoR. A later analysis scored TCR-TCR, TCR-HLA and TCR-CMV co-occurrence with hypergeometric tests, applying a repertoire-size bias correction to TCR pairs. A later analysis estimated false discovery rates by permuting HLA or CMV assignments 20 times. A later analysis grouped co-occurring TCRs with DBSCAN, adding TCRdist sequence similarity when clustering within HLA-allele-positive subsets. Repertoires with fewer than 30,000 or more than 120,000 public chains were left out of co-occurrence clustering, as were five repertoires with anomalous nucleotide sharing. Entries here come from immuneACCESS through TCRdb and include only in-frame sequences with V and J called. Some clones fail to appear in such tables; in the studies checked, an unresolved V gene covers under half of the shortfall, and the cause of the remainder is unknown. V and J calls and clone size are those listed in that table; D and trimming were worked out from the DNA. The sample table contains about 110,000 clones; only one count was recorded for less than 80% of them. In total, the top ten clones hold roughly 8% of the sample.

Comments on this clone: The clone's antigen remains unknown. Per-nucleotide qualities are absent, and no much larger clonotype sits a single base away.

In total, fewer than 750 healthy bone marrow donors made up the cohort. At the time of sampling, every cohort member was nominally healthy, though immune exposures that went unrecorded were likely present. The donor was CMV seropositive and belonged to the group of more than 250 seropositive cohort members. Every donor gave a peripheral blood sample, and the peripheral blood mononuclear cells from that sample were used for TCR beta sequencing. Genomic DNA extraction from the blood cell samples was performed with the Qiagen DNeasy Blood Extraction Kit. The specimen was PBMCs. The clonotype originates from a woman aged 50 to 60 in good health and CMV-seropositive. The chain is made from TRBV6-1 and TRBJ1-2, with 8 central nucleotides matching TRBD1. Here the CDR3 is given as CASSEASGQGLYGYTF. The DNA sequence reads TGTGCCAGCAGTGAAGCGAGTGGACAGGGCCTATATGGCTACACCTTC.